This T cell receptor (beta chain) was identified during a study of blood T cell repertoires in COVID-19. Per the authors' pipeline: Researchers report that nucleated cell counts were estimated from reference gene primer amplification. TCRdb's copy holds only in-frame clones and misses some; the assay was immunoSEQ multiplex PCR. The D gene and trimming were derived from the DNA, and the V and J assignments and clone size from that table. The sample lists over 70,000 clones, 80% seen once, with about 9.4% in the top ten. The CDR3 spans 15 residues. Germline CDR1 MNHEY, CDR2 SMNVEV (reference sequence). V was pared by 5 bases and J by 1 base, with 12 bases between.

This sequence joins TRBV27 and TRBJ1-5, with TRBD1 as a possible D gene (6 bases). This clonotype was sampled from a woman in her sixties or seventies with acute or convalescent COVID-19. The sample was peripheral blood. CDR3 DNA: TGTGCCAGCAGTGCCGGGACAAAAAGCAATCAGCCCCAGCATTTT. This gives the protein CASSAGTKSNQPQHF.